The 29 T cell receptor beta chains listed next were all sequenced from one sample in a study of T cell responses to AZD1222 COVID-19 vaccine. Sequenced by immunoSEQ multiplex PCR; TCRdb stores in-frame clones only, minus some. This table holds about 120,000 clones, approximately 92% found once. The source material was peripheral blood, sampled 28 days after the second dose of the MenACWY control vaccine. Receptors originate from an adult who received the MenACWY meningococcal vaccine as a control.

The chain couples TRBV7-3 to TRBJ2-3; possible D gene TRBD2, 6 bases. Germline CDR1 is SGHTA and CDR2 is FQGTGA. The CDR3 runs 15 residues. Trimming shortened V by 3 bases and J by 4 bases, and 14 bases separated the two germline ends. The CDR3: CASSFGGAVADTQYF. DNA of the CDR3: TGTGCCAGCAGCTTCGGAGGGGCGGTTGCAGATACGCAGTATTTT.

V is TRBV28 and J is TRBJ2-7; the match to TRBD2 covers 12 bases. The trim removed 9 bases at V and 6 bases at J, leaving 15 bases unmatched. The CDR3 runs to 16 residues. The germline V gene has CDR1 MDHEN and CDR2 SYDVKM. The CDR3 loop is CASCSERLAGACEQYF. In DNA form, the CDR3 reads TGTGCCAGTTGCAGCGAGCGACTAGCGGGAGCCTGCGAGCAGTACTTC. Supplemented by reference TRBV28 and TRBJ2-7, the full variable domain reads DVKVTQSSRYLVKRTGEKVFLECVQDMDHENMFWYRQDPGLGLRLIYFSYDVKMKEKGDIPEGYSVSREKKERFSLILESASTNQTSMYLCASCSERLAGACEQYFGPGTRLTVT.

This clone has a single count. The CDR3 sequence is CASSPQGRNTEAFF. CDR3 DNA sequence: TGTGCCAGCAGTCCACAGGGACGGAACACTGAAGCTTTCTTT. The V and J genes are TRBV28 and TRBJ1-1, with D tentatively TRBD1 (6 bases). V gave up 5 bases and J gave up 1 base, with 11 bases separating them. This CDR3 is 14 amino acids long. CDR1 is MDHEN and CDR2 is SYDVKM in the germline V gene. The variable domain in full, completed from reference TRBV28 and TRBJ1-1, reads DVKVTQSSRYLVKRTGEKVFLECVQDMDHENMFWYRQDPGLGLRLIYFSYDVKMKEKGDIPEGYSVSREKKERFSLILESASTNQTSMYLCASSPQGRNTEAFFGQGTRLTVV.

The genes are TRBV25-1 and TRBJ1-4; D might be TRBD1 (6 bases). CDR3 length: 13 amino acids. Trimming cost V 6 bases and J 7 bases, with 12 bases left between them. CDR1 is MGHDK, CDR2 SYGVNS, per germline. The CDR3 region has the DNA TGTGCCAGCAGAGGGGGGGCGGTTGAAAAACTGTTTTTT. This gives the protein CASRGGAVEKLFF.

This clone was detected once. CDR3 sequence reads: CASSLAGGSYEQYF. The DNA of the CDR3 is TGTGCCAGCAGCCTAGCGGGAGGATCCTACGAGCAGTACTTC. This chain joins TRBV5-6 and TRBJ2-7, with 11 bases matching TRBD2. V gave up 4 bases and J gave up 1 base; unmatched junction bases: 1. CDR3 length equals 14 residues. Germline-derived CDR1 and CDR2 are SGHDT and YYEEEE.

This clone has just a few counts. This sequence joins TRBV11-2 and TRBJ1-4; no definite D call. V lost 0 bases to trimming and J lost 8 bases, with 13 bases between them. The length of the CDR3 is 15 residues. CDR1 SGHAT and CDR2 FQNNGV come from the germline V gene. CDR3 amino acids: CASSLDDTRKEKLFF. The DNA for the CDR3 is TGTGCCAGCAGCTTAGATGACACGAGAAAAGAAAAACTGTTTTTT.

The genes are TRBV7-6 and TRBJ1-3; no clear D gene. The V gene's germline CDR1 is SGHVS and CDR2 FNYEAQ. This CDR3 has 18 amino acids. Trimming left V 6 bases short and J 1 base short, with 22 bases between. CDR3 residues: CASRPLDPGGLSGNTIYF. DNA of the CDR3: TGTGCCAGCAGGCCGCTCGACCCGGGCGGATTGTCTGGAAACACCATATATTTT.

This clone was seen a handful of times. J is TRBJ1-5 and V is TRBV9, with a tentative D call TRBD1 (6 bases). The CDR3 covers 14 residues. The V and J ends lost 4 bases and 4 bases respectively, with 12 bases between them. CDR1 is SGDLS, CDR2 YYNGEE, per germline. The CDR3 region is CASSKTGTNQPQHF. The CDR3 DNA sequence: TGTGCCAGCAGCAAGACAGGAACGAATCAGCCCCAGCATTTT.

This clone is a singleton in its sample. The J gene is TRBJ1-5, the V gene TRBV10-1, with 7 bases fitting TRBD1. V gave up 4 bases and J gave up 0 bases; unmatched junction bases: 15. The length of the CDR3 is 19 residues. CDR1 WNHNN and CDR2 SYGVQD come from the germline V gene (reference sequence). The CDR3 protein is CASSAQQRGQPISNQPQHF. DNA for the CDR3: TGCGCCAGCAGTGCCCAACAACGGGGACAGCCAATTAGCAATCAGCCCCAGCATTTT.

The chain links TRBV5-6 to TRBJ2-3; D may be TRBD1 (5 bases). V shed 0 bases and J shed 4 bases, with 9 bases lying between them. CDR3 length equals 14 residues. Germline CDR1 is SGHDT and CDR2 is YYEEEE. In DNA form, the CDR3 reads TGTGCCAGCAGCTTGGGCCAGGGTGCAGATACGCAGTATTTT. Translated: CASSLGQGADTQYF.

The CDR3 region is CASSVAPQQRPDTQYF. The CDR3 DNA follows: TGTGCCAGCAGCGTAGCGCCCCAGCAGCGGCCAGATACGCAGTATTTT. The chain has TRBV9 and TRBJ2-3, with D possibly TRBD2 on 5 matching bases. The CDR3 runs to 16 residues. V gave up 0 bases and J gave up 4 bases, with 15 bases separating them. Looked up from germline, CDR1 is SGDLS and CDR2 is YYNGEE.

V gene TRBV6-2 or TRBV6-3 combines with J gene TRBJ2-2, with a tentative D call TRBD2 (6 bases). CDR1 MNHEY and CDR2 SVGEGT come from the germline V gene. V shed 2 bases and J shed 3 bases, with 10 bases lying between them. The CDR3 contains 15 residues. The chain's CDR3 is CASSYRGYDTGELFF. CDR3 nucleotide sequence: TGTGCCAGCAGTTACCGGGGGTATGACACCGGGGAGCTGTTTTTT.

The V gene is TRBV6-2 or TRBV6-3, the J gene TRBJ2-5; TRBD2 aligns across 15 bases. Trimming cost V 6 bases and J 5 bases; bases outside gene matches: 4. The CDR3 extends over 15 amino acids. The germline CDR1 and CDR2 sequences are MNHEY and SVGEGT. CDR3 sequence reads: CASSHGLAGGETQYF. In nucleotides, the CDR3 is TGTGCCAGCAGCCACGGACTAGCGGGGGGGGAGACCCAGTACTTC.

Judged by abundance, this clone is medium-sized. The chain is built from TRBV7-6 and TRBJ1-2, with 10 bases that match TRBD1. J was trimmed by 2 bases and V by 5 bases; bases with no gene match: 2. This CDR3 has 14 residues. CDR1 and CDR2 from the germline V gene are SGHVS and FNYEAQ. DNA for the CDR3: TGTGCCAGCAGCCCGGGACAGGGGAACTATGGCTACACCTTC. Protein product: CASSPGQGNYGYTF.

The V call is TRBV4-2, the J call TRBJ1-6; TRBD1 matches at 10 bases. The CDR3 has 16 amino acids. Germline V gives CDR1 LGHNA, CDR2 YNFKEQ. Trimming cost V 0 bases and J 9 bases; bases outside gene matches: 5. The CDR3 here is CASSQEPGQGSSPLHF. In nucleotides, the CDR3 is TGTGCCAGCAGCCAAGAGCCGGGACAGGGGTCTTCACCCCTCCACTTT.

This chain joins TRBV5-1 and TRBJ1-5; D not resolved. CDR1 and CDR2 from the germline V gene are SGHRS and YFSETQ. The CDR3 covers 15 residues. V was pared by 0 bases and J by 7 bases, with 14 bases between. CDR3 nucleotide sequence: TGCGCCAGCAGCTTGGGCCTGGGGAAACAACAGCCCCAGCATTTT. Its translation: CASSLGLGKQQPQHF. Variable domain in full (rest from reference TRBV5-1 and TRBJ1-5): KAGVTQTPRYLIKTRGQQVTLSCSPISGHRSVSWYQQTPGQGLQFLFEYFSETQRNKGNFPGRFSGRQFSNSRSEMNVSTLELGDSALYLCASSLGLGKQQPQHFGDGTRLSIL.

The chain is built from TRBV7-6 and TRBJ2-7; TRBD2 matches 9 bases. V lost 5 bases, J lost 0 bases, and 5 bases stayed unmatched. This CDR3 comprises 15 residues. Per germline, CDR1 SGHVS and CDR2 FNYEAQ. CDR3 region: CASSPTSGSSYEQYF. The CDR3, as DNA: TGTGCCAGCAGCCCGACTAGCGGTAGCTCCTACGAGCAGTACTTC.

The CDR3: CASSPQGGPDIQYF. CDR3 DNA sequence: TGTGCCAGCAGCCCACAGGGGGGACCAGACATTCAGTACTTC. This chain uses TRBV5-4 with TRBJ2-4; 8 bases line up with TRBD1. V was clipped by 4 bases and J by 8 bases; unmatched bases: 8. The length of the CDR3 is 14 residues. Germline CDR1 is SGHNT and CDR2 is YYREEE (reference sequence).

This clone was detected once. The chain uses TRBV14 and TRBJ2-1; TRBD2 agrees at 7 bases. CDR1 SGHDN and CDR2 FVKESK come from the germline V gene. The CDR3 has 16 residues. V shed 0 bases and J 1 base; nucleotides not matched to a gene: 3. The CDR3 sequence: CASSQDRGGSYNEQFF. The CDR3 DNA reads TGTGCCAGCAGCCAAGACCGGGGAGGGTCCTACAATGAGCAGTTCTTC.

This rearrangement joins TRBV4-2 to TRBJ2-3; D is perhaps TRBD2 (6 bases). There are 17 residues in the CDR3. Per the germline V gene, CDR1 is LGHNA and CDR2 is YNFKEQ. V was trimmed by 4 bases and J by 0 bases, leaving 17 bases between them. CDR3 region: CASSRQAPGTSTDTQYF. DNA of the CDR3: TGTGCCAGCAGCCGTCAAGCCCCCGGGACTAGCACAGATACGCAGTATTTT.

This CDR3 is CAWSQGGRNQPQHF. CDR3 nucleotide sequence: TGTGCCTGGAGTCAAGGGGGACGGAATCAGCCCCAGCATTTT. This chain links TRBV30 with TRBJ1-5, with TRBD1 as a possible D gene (6 bases). Germline lookup yields CDR1 GTSNPN and CDR2 SVGIG (reference sequence). CDR3 length equals 14 residues. V shed 2 bases and J shed 4 bases, with 12 bases lying between them.

The chain couples TRBV28 to TRBJ2-3; 7 bases are shared with TRBD2. The CDR3 is made up of 17 amino acids. Germline trimming cut 5 bases from V and 6 bases from J; bases unmatched to any gene: 17. Per germline, CDR1 MDHEN and CDR2 SYDVKM. The CDR3 is CASSPGTISGLSDTQYF. The CDR3 nucleotides are TGTGCCAGCAGTCCCGGGACTATAAGCGGACTCTCGGATACGCAGTATTTT.

The chain employs TRBV5-1 and TRBJ2-2; D is perhaps TRBD1 or TRBD2 (5 bases each). Germline CDR1 and CDR2: SGHRS and YFSETQ. This CDR3 has 16 amino acids. Trimming shortened V by 0 bases and J by 1 base, and 10 bases separated the two germline ends. The CDR3: CASSLAGSGNTGELFF. In nucleotides, the CDR3 is TGCGCCAGCAGCTTGGCAGGGAGTGGGAACACCGGGGAGCTGTTTTTT.

The chain joins TRBV3-1 (or the pseudogene TRBV3-2) to TRBJ1-5, with TRBD1 as a possible D gene (5 bases). Trimming removed 3 bases at V and 1 base at J, with 13 bases between. Per the germline V gene, CDR1 is LGHDT and CDR2 is YNNKEL (reference sequence). The CDR3 spans 16 residues. This chain's CDR3 is CASSQRGGTSNQPQHF. The CDR3 DNA sequence: TGTGCCAGCAGCCAGCGCGGGGGTACGAGCAATCAGCCCCAGCATTTT.

The genes are TRBV6-4 and TRBJ1-1, with D possibly matching TRBD1 (6 bases). Germline loops: CDR1 MRHNA, CDR2 SNTAGT. The CDR3 contains 13 residues. Trimming shortened V by 5 bases and J by 1 base, and 8 bases separated the two germline ends. CDR3 loop: CASSHRANTEAFF. In nucleotides, the CDR3 is TGTGCCAGCAGTCACAGGGCGAACACTGAAGCTTTCTTT.

The V gene is TRBV7-8, the J gene TRBJ2-7; a possible D gene is TRBD1 (6 bases). Germline lookup yields CDR1 SGHVS and CDR2 FQNEAQ. The ends were cut back, 1 base at V and 5 bases at J, with 15 bases in the middle. The CDR3 extends over 15 amino acids. This chain's CDR3 is CASSLVGPRGDEQYV. CDR3 DNA: TGTGCCAGCAGCTTAGTAGGGCCCAGGGGTGACGAGCAGTACGTC.

J is TRBJ1-4 and V is TRBV21-1; the table's D call, TRBD1, was not checked against the DNA. TRBV21-1 is a known pseudogene. This CDR3 spans 19 amino acids. This CDR3 reads CASRSVGGKRQGRREKLFF. The CDR3 DNA sequence: TGTGCCAGCAGGTCAGTGGGCGGAAAGCGACAGGGTAGACGGGAAAAACTGTTTTTT.

V gene TRBV27 combines with J gene TRBJ2-6, with a tentative D call TRBD1 (6 bases). Between the trimmed V and J ends, which lost 5 bases and 0 bases, there was a span of 11 bases. This CDR3 has 16 residues. Germline assignment: CDR1 MNHEY and CDR2 SMNVEV (reference sequence). CDR3 amino acids: CASSPLGGSGANVLTF. CDR3 bases: TGTGCCAGCAGTCCCTTAGGGGGCTCTGGGGCCAACGTCCTGACTTTC.

The chain uses TRBV6-5 and TRBJ2-3; 8 nucleotides align to TRBD1. CDR1 is MNHEY, CDR2 SVGAGI, per germline. The junction had 5 bases not matched to a gene; V was cut back by 6 bases and J by 0 bases. The CDR3 length is 15 residues. CDR3 loop: CASRTRDRSTDTQYF. CDR3 nucleotide sequence: TGTGCCAGCAGGACCCGGGACAGGAGCACAGATACGCAGTATTTT.